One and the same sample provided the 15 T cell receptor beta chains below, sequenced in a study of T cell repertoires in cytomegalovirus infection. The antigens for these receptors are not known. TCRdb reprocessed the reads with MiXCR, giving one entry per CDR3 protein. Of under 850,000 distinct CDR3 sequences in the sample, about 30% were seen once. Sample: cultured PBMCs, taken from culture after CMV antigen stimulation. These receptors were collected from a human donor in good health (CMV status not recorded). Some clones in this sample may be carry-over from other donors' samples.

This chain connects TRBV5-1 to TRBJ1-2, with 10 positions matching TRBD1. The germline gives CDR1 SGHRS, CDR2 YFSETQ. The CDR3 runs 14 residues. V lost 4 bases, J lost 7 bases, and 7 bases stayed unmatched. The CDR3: CASSPPTGGSGYTF. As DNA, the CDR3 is TGCGCCAGCAGCCCCCCGACAGGGGGCAGTGGCTACACCTTC.

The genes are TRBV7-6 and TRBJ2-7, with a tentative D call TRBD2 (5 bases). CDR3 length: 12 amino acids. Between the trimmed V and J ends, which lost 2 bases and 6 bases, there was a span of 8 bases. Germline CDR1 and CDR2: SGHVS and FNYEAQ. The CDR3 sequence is CASSLTGSEQYF. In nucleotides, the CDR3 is TGTGCCAGCAGCTTAACGGGGTCCGAGCAGTACTTC.

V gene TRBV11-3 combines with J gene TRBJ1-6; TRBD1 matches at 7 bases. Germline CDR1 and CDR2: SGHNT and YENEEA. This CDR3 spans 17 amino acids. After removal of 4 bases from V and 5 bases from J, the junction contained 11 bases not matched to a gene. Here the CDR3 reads CASSSRGPDRDNSPLHF. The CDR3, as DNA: TGTGCCAGCAGCTCAAGAGGCCCCGACAGGGATAATTCACCCCTCCACTTT.

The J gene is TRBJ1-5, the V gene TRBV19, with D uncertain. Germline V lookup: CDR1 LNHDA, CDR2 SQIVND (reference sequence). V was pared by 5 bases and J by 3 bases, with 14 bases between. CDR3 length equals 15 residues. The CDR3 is CASSWGMGPNQPQHF. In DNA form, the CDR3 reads TGTGCCAGTAGTTGGGGAATGGGTCCCAATCAGCCCCAGCATTTT.

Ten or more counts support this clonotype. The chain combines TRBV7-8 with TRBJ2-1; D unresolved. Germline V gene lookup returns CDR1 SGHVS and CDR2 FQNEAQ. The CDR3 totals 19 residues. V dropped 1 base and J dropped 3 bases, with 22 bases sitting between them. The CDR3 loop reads CASSLGFSFRSPDYNEQFF. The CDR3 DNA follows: TGTGCCAGCAGCTTAGGGTTTTCGTTTCGGTCTCCAGACTACAATGAGCAGTTCTTC. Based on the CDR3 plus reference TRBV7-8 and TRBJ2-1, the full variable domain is GAGVSQSPRYKVAKRGQDVALRCDPISGHVSLFWYQQALGQGPEFLTYFQNEAQLDKSGLPSDRFFAERPEGSVSTLKIQRTQQEDSAVYLCASSLGFSFRSPDYNEQFFGPGTRLTVL.

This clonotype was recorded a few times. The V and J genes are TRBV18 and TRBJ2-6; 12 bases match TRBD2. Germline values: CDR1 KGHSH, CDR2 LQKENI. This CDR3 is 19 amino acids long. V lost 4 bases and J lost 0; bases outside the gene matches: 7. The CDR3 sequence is CASSRPGLAGRSGANVLTF. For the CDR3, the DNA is TGTGCCAGCTCACGGCCGGGACTAGCGGGTCGCTCTGGGGCCAACGTCCTGACTTTC.

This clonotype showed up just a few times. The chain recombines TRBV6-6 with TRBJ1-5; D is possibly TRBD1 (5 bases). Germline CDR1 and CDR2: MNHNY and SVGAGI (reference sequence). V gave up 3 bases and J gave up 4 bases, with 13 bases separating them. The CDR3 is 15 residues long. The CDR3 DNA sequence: TGTGCCAGCAGTTATATTGGCAGGGAGAATCAGCCCCAGCATTTT. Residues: CASSYIGRENQPQHF.

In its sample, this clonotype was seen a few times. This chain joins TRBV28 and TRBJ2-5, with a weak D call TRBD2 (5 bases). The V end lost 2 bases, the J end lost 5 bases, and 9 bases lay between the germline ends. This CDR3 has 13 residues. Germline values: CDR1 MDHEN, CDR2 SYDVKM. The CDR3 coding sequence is TGTGCCAGCAGTTTAACCCCGGGGGAGACCCAGTACTTC. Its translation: CASSLTPGETQYF.

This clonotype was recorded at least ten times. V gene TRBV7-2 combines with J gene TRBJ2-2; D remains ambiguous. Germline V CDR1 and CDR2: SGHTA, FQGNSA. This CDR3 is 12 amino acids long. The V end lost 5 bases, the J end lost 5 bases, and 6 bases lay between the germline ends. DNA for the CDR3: TGTGCCAGCAGCCTCCGTACCGGGGAGCTGTTTTTT. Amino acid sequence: CASSLRTGELFF.

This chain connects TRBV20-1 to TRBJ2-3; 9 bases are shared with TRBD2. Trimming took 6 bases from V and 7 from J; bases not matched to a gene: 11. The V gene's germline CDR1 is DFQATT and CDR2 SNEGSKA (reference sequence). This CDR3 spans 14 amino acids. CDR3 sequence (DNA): TGCAGTGCAGGGGTGGCGGGAGGGTTGAATACGCAGTATTTT. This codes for CSAGVAGGLNTQYF.

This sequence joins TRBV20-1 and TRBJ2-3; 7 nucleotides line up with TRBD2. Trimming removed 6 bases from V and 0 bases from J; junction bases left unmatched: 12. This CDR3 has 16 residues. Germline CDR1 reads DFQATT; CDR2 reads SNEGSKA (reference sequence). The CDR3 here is CSANLRWRGSTDTQYF. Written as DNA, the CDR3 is TGCAGTGCCAACCTGAGATGGCGGGGGAGCACAGATACGCAGTATTTT.

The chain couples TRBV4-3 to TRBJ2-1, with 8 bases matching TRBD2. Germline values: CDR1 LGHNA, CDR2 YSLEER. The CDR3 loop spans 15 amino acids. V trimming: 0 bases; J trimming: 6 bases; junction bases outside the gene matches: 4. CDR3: CASSQEGLAANEQFF. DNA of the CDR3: TGCGCCAGCAGCCAAGAAGGACTAGCTGCCAATGAGCAGTTCTTC.

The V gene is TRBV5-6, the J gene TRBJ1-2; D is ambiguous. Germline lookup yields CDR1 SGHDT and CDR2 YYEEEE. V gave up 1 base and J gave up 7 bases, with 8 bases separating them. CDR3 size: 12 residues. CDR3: CASSLYPGGYTF. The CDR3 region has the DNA TGTGCCAGCAGCTTGTACCCAGGTGGCTACACCTTC.

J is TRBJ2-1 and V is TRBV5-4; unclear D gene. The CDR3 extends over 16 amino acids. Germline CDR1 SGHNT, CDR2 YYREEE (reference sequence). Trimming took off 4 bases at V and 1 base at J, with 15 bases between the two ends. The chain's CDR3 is CASSASIVVSYNEQFF. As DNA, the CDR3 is TGTGCCAGCAGCGCCTCAATAGTTGTTTCCTACAATGAGCAGTTCTTC.

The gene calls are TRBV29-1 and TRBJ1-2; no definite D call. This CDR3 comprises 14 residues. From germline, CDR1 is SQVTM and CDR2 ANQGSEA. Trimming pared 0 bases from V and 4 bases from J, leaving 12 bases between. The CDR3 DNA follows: TGCAGCGTTGAAGATCCAGCTGAAGGCTATGGCTACACCTTC. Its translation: CSVEDPAEGYGYTF.